Listed here are 23 T cell receptor beta chains from one sample, sequenced in a study of blood T cell repertoires in COVID-19. Profiled with immunoSEQ multiplex PCR; TCRdb holds only in-frame clones, not every one. The sample has some 700,000 clones, 75% to 90% seen once. Sample: peripheral blood. The receptor set was obtained from a young woman with acute or convalescent COVID-19.

The CDR3 loop is CASSGTSGGASYNEQFF. The CDR3 DNA follows: TGTGCCAGCAGCGGAACTAGCGGGGGGGCTTCCTACAATGAGCAGTTCTTC. The rearrangement uses TRBV14 and TRBJ2-1; TRBD2 agrees at 13 bases. Germline-derived CDR1 and CDR2 are SGHDN and FVKESK. J was trimmed by 1 base and V by 5 bases; bases with no gene match: 5. The CDR3 is 17 residues long.

This clone was observed a few times. This chain joins TRBV5-1 and TRBJ2-1, with 10 bases matching TRBD2. With V trimmed by 3 bases and J by 5 bases, 5 bases remained unmatched. The CDR3 spans 15 residues. Germline CDR1 SGHRS, CDR2 YFSETQ. The CDR3 sequence is CASSSLAGGNNEQFF. In DNA, the CDR3 is TGCGCCAGCAGCTCCTTAGCGGGGGGAAACAATGAGCAGTTCTTC.

V is TRBV30 and J is TRBJ1-1, with a tentative D call TRBD1 (5 bases). Trimming took off 7 bases at V and 1 base at J, with 13 bases between the two ends. The CDR3 contains 13 residues. The germline gives CDR1 GTSNPN, CDR2 SVGIG (reference sequence). CDR3 DNA sequence: TGTGCCTACCGGGACTTTCAGAACACTGAAGCTTTCTTT. Its protein is CAYRDFQNTEAFF.

This clone showed up just once. The CDR3 sequence: CASSLAEKLFF. CDR3 DNA sequence: TGTGCCAGCAGCTTGGCAGAAAAACTGTTTTTT. The chain combines TRBV11-2 with TRBJ1-4; D is unclear. The CDR3 covers 11 residues. Trimming took 3 bases from V and 8 from J, leaving 4 bases between them. From germline, CDR1 is SGHAT and CDR2 FQNNGV.

The genes are TRBV9 and TRBJ2-1; TRBD2 matches 8 bases. Looked up from germline, CDR1 is SGDLS and CDR2 is YYNGEE. Germline trimming cut 4 bases from V and 1 base from J; bases unmatched to any gene: 7. The CDR3 runs 16 residues. The CDR3 spells CASSPHGGASYNEQFF. The CDR3 nucleotides are TGTGCCAGCAGCCCCCACGGGGGGGCTTCCTACAATGAGCAGTTCTTC. The variable domain in full, completed from reference TRBV9 and TRBJ2-1, reads DSGVTQTPKHLITATGQRVTLRCSPRSGDLSVYWYQQSLDQGLQFLIQYYNGEERAKGNILERFSAQQFPDLHSELNLSSLELGDSALYFCASSPHGGASYNEQFFGPGTRLTVL.

The chain has TRBV7-2 and TRBJ2-4; the match to TRBD2 covers 10 bases. The CDR3 runs to 17 residues. Germline trimming cut 4 bases from V and 0 bases from J; bases unmatched to any gene: 6. Germline V gene lookup returns CDR1 SGHTA and CDR2 FQGNSA. CDR3 amino acids: CASSSPGLAKAKNIQYF. The CDR3 nucleotides are TGTGCCAGCAGCTCCCCGGGACTAGCGAAAGCCAAAAACATTCAGTACTTC.

The CDR3 reads CASSQDRGRRAFF. Written as DNA, the CDR3 is TGTGCCAGCAGCCAGGACAGGGGGCGGCGAGCTTTCTTT. The V and J genes are TRBV4-2 and TRBJ1-1; 11 nucleotides line up with TRBD1. This CDR3 has 13 residues. Per germline, CDR1 LGHNA and CDR2 YNFKEQ. V lost 3 bases, J lost 10 bases, and 4 bases stayed unmatched.

This clone was seen just once. This sequence joins TRBV24-1 and TRBJ2-3, with D hard to call. The CDR3 runs to 13 residues. Germline CDR1 reads KGHDR; CDR2 reads SFDVKD. The ends were cut back, 0 bases at V and 5 bases at J, with 5 bases in the middle. The CDR3 DNA is TGTGCCACCAGTGATTTGCTTATAGATACGCAGTATTTT. Its translation: CATSDLLIDTQYF.

The V call is TRBV13, the J call TRBJ1-2, with D unresolved. The germline V gene encodes CDR1 PRHDT and CDR2 FYEKMQ (reference sequence). The CDR3 contains 13 residues. V lost 8 bases and J 5 bases, leaving 15 bases between the germline ends. The CDR3 spells CASAAGRAYGYTF. The CDR3 DNA sequence: TGTGCCAGCGCCGCCGGGAGAGCGTATGGCTACACCTTC.

The chain carries TRBV20-1 and TRBJ2-7, with TRBD1 as a possible D gene (6 bases). V was trimmed by 6 bases and J by 5 bases, leaving 11 bases between them. There are 11 residues in the CDR3. Looked up from germline, CDR1 is DFQATT and CDR2 is SNEGSKA (reference sequence). The CDR3 region has the DNA TGCAGTGCCCCACAGGGAAACGAGCAGTACTTC. Protein: CSAPQGNEQYF.

This chain links TRBV15 with TRBJ2-1; a possible D gene is TRBD1 (5 bases). V shed 6 bases and J shed 8 bases, with 17 bases lying between them. The length of the CDR3 is 14 residues. CDR1 and CDR2 (germline): LNHNV, YYDKDF (reference sequence). The CDR3 spells CATSSGAYTYEQFF. Here the CDR3 DNA reads TGTGCCACCAGTTCTGGGGCCTACACCTATGAGCAGTTCTTC.

The chain is built from TRBV11-2 and TRBJ2-7, with a weak D call TRBD1 (5 bases). Germline V gene sequence: CDR1 SGHAT, CDR2 FQNNGV. Between the trimmed V and J ends, which lost 2 bases and 3 bases, there was a span of 8 bases. This CDR3 spans 13 amino acids. DNA of the CDR3: TGTGCCAGCAGCTTACGGACAATCTACGAGCAGTACTTC. Translated: CASSLRTIYEQYF.

The V and J genes are TRBV6-2 or TRBV6-3 and TRBJ2-2; TRBD2 aligns across 10 bases. The CDR3 consists of 16 residues. J was trimmed by 6 bases and V by 2 bases; bases with no gene match: 6. Germline V gene lookup returns CDR1 MNHEY and CDR2 SVGEGT. In nucleotides, the CDR3 is TGTGCCAGCAGTTACGTCCCTAGCGGGGGTGCCGGGGAGCTGTTTTTT. This sequence encodes CASSYVPSGGAGELFF.

V and J are TRBV18 and TRBJ1-2; TRBD1 is a possible D gene (6 bases). V gave up 6 bases and J gave up 4 bases, with 15 bases separating them. There are 14 residues in the CDR3. The V gene's germline CDR1 is KGHSH and CDR2 LQKENI. CDR3 DNA sequence: TGTGCCAGCTCCCCGGGCGTACAGGGCTATGGCTACACCTTC. Encoded protein: CASSPGVQGYGYTF.

The V call is TRBV4-1, the J call TRBJ1-3, with D unresolved. Trimming removed 0 bases at V and 4 bases at J, with 7 bases between. CDR3 length: 14 amino acids. Looked up from germline, CDR1 is MGHRA and CDR2 is YSYEKL. Here the CDR3 reads CASSQEEWGNTIYF. CDR3 bases: TGCGCCAGCAGCCAAGAGGAGTGGGGAAACACCATATATTTT.

The V gene is TRBV7-4, the J gene TRBJ1-2; 8 nucleotides match TRBD1. The CDR3 sequence is 14 residues long. The ends lost 4 bases at V and 8 bases at J; junction bases unmatched: 9. CDR1 and CDR2 from the germline V gene are SGHVT and SQSDAQ. CDR3 nucleotides: TGTGCCAGCAGCTCGGGACAGGTAAGGGCCGGCTACACCTTC. Its protein is CASSSGQVRAGYTF.

This chain uses TRBV4-3 with TRBJ1-5; D unclear. The V gene lost 6 bases and the J gene lost 4 bases, with 16 bases spanning the gap. CDR1 LGHNA and CDR2 YSLEER come from the germline V gene. The CDR3 extends over 15 amino acids. CDR3 sequence (DNA): TGCGCCAGCAGTCCGACCCTAGGCAATAATCAGCCCCAGCATTTT. Translated, it gives CASSPTLGNNQPQHF.

The CDR3 spells CASSFSGGAPETQYF. CDR3 nucleotide sequence: TGCGCCAGCAGCTTTAGCGGGGGGGCCCCAGAGACCCAGTACTTC. The chain couples TRBV5-1 to TRBJ2-5; TRBD2 matches 11 bases. Germline assignment: CDR1 SGHRS and CDR2 YFSETQ. V shed 2 bases, J shed 4 bases, and the junction held 4 bases outside the gene matches. The CDR3 is made up of 15 amino acids.

The chain joins TRBV10-3 to TRBJ1-1; 7 bases are shared with TRBD1. Trimming at V came to 2 bases and at J to 9 bases, leaving 15 bases not matched to a gene. CDR1 and CDR2 from the germline V gene are ENHRY and SYGVKD. The CDR3 totals 16 residues. The CDR3, as DNA: TGTGCCATCAGTGAGCAGTCAGGGGGACCCCAGGAAAAAGCTTTCTTT. Protein sequence: CAISEQSGGPQEKAFF.

This clone came up a few times. The gene calls are TRBV5-1 and TRBJ1-1, with D possibly matching TRBD1 (6 bases). V was pared by 1 base and J by 3 bases, with 13 bases between. Germline-derived CDR1 and CDR2 are SGHRS and YFSETQ. CDR3 length equals 15 residues. Here the CDR3 reads CASSLRAQGYTEAFF. CDR3 DNA sequence: TGCGCCAGCAGCTTGAGGGCGCAGGGGTACACTGAAGCTTTCTTT. The whole variable domain, filled in from reference TRBV5-1 and TRBJ1-1, reads KAGVTQTPRYLIKTRGQQVTLSCSPISGHRSVSWYQQTPGQGLQFLFEYFSETQRNKGNFPGRFSGRQFSNSRSEMNVSTLELGDSALYLCASSLRAQGYTEAFFGQGTRLTVV.

This clone was detected once. The chain combines TRBV4-1 with TRBJ2-2; tentative D call: TRBD2 (5 bases). Trimming shortened V by 0 bases and J by 4 bases, and 12 bases separated the two germline ends. CDR3 size: 16 residues. The germline gives CDR1 MGHRA, CDR2 YSYEKL. This CDR3 is CASSQESGYITGELFF. The CDR3 DNA is TGCGCCAGCAGCCAAGAAAGCGGATATATCACCGGGGAGCTGTTTTTT.

This clone was recorded only once. The chain employs TRBV27 and TRBJ1-2, with a possible D match to TRBD1 (5 bases). The CDR3 runs to 13 residues. CDR1 and CDR2 from the germline V gene are MNHEY and SMNVEV (reference sequence). Trimming shortened V by 5 bases and J by 6 bases, and 13 bases separated the two germline ends. The CDR3 region is CASSTRGGDGYTF. The CDR3 DNA is TGTGCCAGCAGTACAAGGGGAGGAGATGGCTACACCTTC.

Only one count was recorded for this clone. The chain is built from TRBV2 and TRBJ2-3; D is possibly TRBD2 (5 bases). The CDR3 has 14 amino acids. V gave up 6 bases and J gave up 3 bases, with 13 bases separating them. CDR1 SNHLY and CDR2 FYNNEI come from the germline V gene. As DNA, the CDR3 is TGTGCCAGCAGCTACCGATCGGGGACAGATACGCAGTATTTT. Translation gives CASSYRSGTDTQYF.